A single sample is the source of the 28 T cell receptor beta chains below, sequenced in a study of identical twins. From the 5' RACE reads, TCRdb called clonotypes with MiXCR, one entry per CDR3 protein. The data contain some 500,000 distinct CDR3 sequences, 7.5% to 10% of them seen just once; the ten biggest clones take up under 3.5%. These data also featured in a second study, about yellow fever vaccine responses in identical twins.

The sample taken for sequencing was PBMCs. The source of these receptors is a woman under 30 in good health.

V usage is TRBV20-1 and J usage is TRBJ2-7; tentatively, D is TRBD2 (5 bases). CDR1 is DFQATT and CDR2 is SNEGSKA in the germline V gene (reference sequence). The CDR3 consists of 14 residues. DNA for the CDR3: TGCAGCATGCTAGGTGTGGGAGTTTCCTACGAGCAGTACTTC. Protein: CSMLGVGVSYEQYF.

The chain carries TRBV3-1 and TRBJ2-7, with 8 bases matching TRBD2. V lost 0 bases, J lost 6 bases, and 10 bases stayed unmatched. Germline V gene lookup returns CDR1 LGHDT and CDR2 YNNKEL (reference sequence). The CDR3 extends over 16 amino acids. The CDR3 coding sequence is TGTGCCAGCAGCCAAGATAGGTCGGGGGGGCCTATCGAGCAGTACTTC. Its translation: CASSQDRSGGPIEQYF.

This clonotype was counted at least ten times. This chain links TRBV7-2 with TRBJ2-3; TRBD2 matches at 10 bases. With V trimmed by 5 bases and J by 8 bases, 10 bases remained unmatched. Germline CDR1 SGHTA, CDR2 FQGNSA. The CDR3 length is 15 residues. In DNA, the CDR3 is TGTGCCAGCAGCCCCCTAGCGGGAGTGGGGGGTACGCAGTATTTT. Protein: CASSPLAGVGGTQYF.

This clonotype was seen repeatedly, ten times or more. This rearrangement joins TRBV29-1 to TRBJ2-5; D is ambiguous. Trimming stripped 4 bases from V and 2 bases from J, with 11 bases between. This CDR3 comprises 13 residues. Germline V gene sequence: CDR1 SQVTM, CDR2 ANQGSEA. In nucleotides, the CDR3 is TGCAGCGTTGCTTACAGTATTCAAGAGACCCAGTACTTC. This gives the protein CSVAYSIQETQYF.

V is TRBV27 and J is TRBJ2-7; D unresolved. Trimming stripped 2 bases from V and 2 bases from J, with 13 bases between. The germline gives CDR1 MNHEY, CDR2 SMNVEV (reference sequence). The CDR3 has 15 residues. CDR3 sequence (DNA): TGTGCCAGCAGTTTAATTGGGAACACAGCCTACGAGCAGTACTTC. Translation gives CASSLIGNTAYEQYF.

A few counts support this clonotype. The chain joins TRBV6-5 to TRBJ2-7; D may be TRBD1 (5 bases). There are 15 residues in the CDR3. V lost 2 bases, J lost 4 bases, and 15 bases lay in between. Germline CDR1 MNHEY, CDR2 SVGAGI. The CDR3 sequence: CASSYGVRSGYEQYF. CDR3 coding DNA: TGTGCCAGCAGTTACGGGGTCCGTTCAGGGTACGAGCAGTACTTC.

This clonotype showed up many times. This chain connects TRBV5-1 to TRBJ1-6, with D perhaps TRBD1 (6 bases). The CDR3 totals 12 residues. Germline assignment: CDR1 SGHRS and CDR2 YFSETQ. Deletions cut 4 bases from V and 10 bases from J, with 9 bases between. CDR3 bases: TGCGCCAGCAGCCCAGGGGTCTCACCCCTCCACTTT. It specifies CASSPGVSPLHF. The entire variable domain, with the rest obtained from reference TRBV5-1 and TRBJ1-6, is as follows: KAGVTQTPRYLIKTRGQQVTLSCSPISGHRSVSWYQQTPGQGLQFLFEYFSETQRNKGNFPGRFSGRQFSNSRSEMNVSTLELGDSALYLCASSPGVSPLHFGNGTRLTVT.

This clonotype came up many times. The gene calls are TRBV7-2 and TRBJ2-7; TRBD2 is a possible D gene (6 bases). V lost 5 bases and J 0 bases, leaving 14 bases between the germline ends. The CDR3 extends over 15 amino acids. From germline, CDR1 is SGHTA and CDR2 FQGNSA. The CDR3 sequence is CASSPAGGISYEQYF. DNA for the CDR3: TGTGCCAGCAGCCCCGCTGGGGGGATCTCCTACGAGCAGTACTTC.

The V call is TRBV10-1, the J call TRBJ1-1; 9 bases align to TRBD1. With V trimmed by 4 bases and J by 5 bases, 5 bases remained unmatched. From germline, CDR1 is WNHNN and CDR2 SYGVQD (reference sequence). CDR3 length: 14 residues. This CDR3 reads CASSANRGRTEAFF. As DNA, the CDR3 is TGCGCCAGCAGTGCGAACAGGGGGCGTACTGAAGCTTTCTTT.

Ten or more counts support this clonotype. The chain recombines TRBV6-5 with TRBJ1-1, with 7 bases that match TRBD1. CDR3 length equals 11 residues. V was pared by 2 bases and J by 10 bases, with 1 base of the junction left unmatched. In germline, CDR1 is MNHEY, CDR2 SVGAGI. The CDR3 loop is CASSYDRVAFF. CDR3 coding DNA: TGTGCCAGCAGTTACGACAGGGTAGCTTTCTTT.

In its sample, this clonotype was seen a few times. This chain links TRBV7-2 with TRBJ1-1, with unresolved D. This CDR3 has 13 amino acids. CDR1 is SGHTA, CDR2 FQGNSA, per germline. Trimming took off 3 bases at V and 6 bases at J, with 11 bases between the two ends. CDR3 in amino acids: CASSFFQAAEAFF. Here the CDR3 DNA reads TGTGCCAGCAGCTTCTTCCAGGCAGCTGAAGCTTTCTTT. Together with reference TRBV7-2 and TRBJ1-1, the CDR3 gives the full variable domain: GAGVSQSPSNKVTEKGKDVELRCDPISGHTALYWYRQSLGQGLEFLIYFQGNSAPDKSGLPSDRFSAERTGGSVSTLTIQRTQQEDSAVYLCASSFFQAAEAFFGQGTRLTVV.

This clonotype was counted ten times or more. V usage is TRBV24-1 and J usage is TRBJ2-3, with 8 nucleotides matching TRBD2. Unmatched junction bases numbered 14, after V lost 4 bases and J lost 0 bases. Germline V lookup: CDR1 KGHDR, CDR2 SFDVKD. The CDR3 has 19 amino acids. CDR3 protein: CATSDPKLTSASSTDTQYF. The CDR3, as DNA: TGTGCCACCAGTGACCCTAAACTGACTAGCGCCTCTAGCACAGATACGCAGTATTTT.

A single count supports this clonotype. V is TRBV7-9 and J is TRBJ2-1; 7 positions agree with TRBD2. After removal of 2 bases from V and 2 bases from J, the junction contained 9 bases not matched to a gene. The CDR3 is made up of 17 amino acids. Per the germline V gene, CDR1 is SEHNR and CDR2 is FQNEAQ (reference sequence). This CDR3 reads CASSLSGLAAAYNEQFF. The CDR3 DNA follows: TGTGCCAGCAGCTTATCAGGTCTAGCGGCAGCCTACAATGAGCAGTTCTTC.

This chain connects TRBV27 to TRBJ2-7; the match to TRBD2 covers 9 bases. V lost 1 base and J lost 7; bases outside the gene matches: 11. CDR3 length: 16 amino acids. CDR1 and CDR2 from the germline V gene are MNHEY and SMNVEV (reference sequence). The CDR3 region has the DNA TGTGCCAGCAGTTTATTCGGGCCTAGCGGGACGGCGGAGCAGTACTTC. Its translation: CASSLFGPSGTAEQYF.

The V and J genes are TRBV11-2 and TRBJ1-4; TRBD1 is a possible D gene (6 bases). Germline V gives CDR1 SGHAT, CDR2 FQNNGV. This CDR3 spans 14 amino acids. V lost 5 bases and J lost 8, with 15 bases in between. CDR3 sequence (DNA): TGTGCCAGCAGCCCTGCGGGGGGCGAAGAAAAACTGTTTTTT. Encoded protein: CASSPAGGEEKLFF. The variable domain in full, with the rest retrieved from reference TRBV11-2 and TRBJ1-4, is EAGVAQSPRYKIIEKRQSVAFWCNPISGHATLYWYQQILGQGPKLLIQFQNNGVVDDSQLPKDRFSAERLKGVDSTLKIQPAKLEDSAVYLCASSPAGGEEKLFFGSGTQLSVL.

The rearrangement links TRBV28 to TRBJ1-2; D gene uncertain. The V end was cut by 8 bases, the J end by 7 bases, with 11 bases between. Per germline, CDR1 MDHEN and CDR2 SYDVKM. This CDR3 is 11 amino acids long. Written as DNA, the CDR3 is TGTGCCAGCGACGGACCTAGTGGCTACACCTTC. This codes for CASDGPSGYTF.

The chain joins TRBV7-3 to TRBJ2-5, with TRBD2 matching 7 bases. The V gene end was trimmed by 0 bases and the J gene end by 8 bases; junction bases not matched to a gene: 3. Per germline, CDR1 SGHTA and CDR2 FQGTGA. The CDR3 consists of 13 residues. In nucleotides, the CDR3 is TGTGCCAGCAGCTTAACTAGCGGGTCCACCCAGTACTTC. Translated, it gives CASSLTSGSTQYF.

The table lists this clonotype with a few counts. This sequence joins TRBV29-1 and TRBJ2-3; D is unresolved. The CDR3 sequence is 11 residues long. Trimming removed 8 bases at V and 1 base at J, with 7 bases between. Germline loops: CDR1 SQVTM, CDR2 ANQGSEA. This CDR3 is CSTDRTDTQYF. As DNA, the CDR3 is TGCAGCACCGACCGCACAGATACGCAGTATTTT.

This clonotype was seen ten or more times. This rearrangement joins TRBV20-1 to TRBJ2-7; 7 bases align to TRBD1. This CDR3 comprises 13 residues. Unmatched junction bases numbered 4, after V lost 5 bases and J lost 0 bases. The germline V gene encodes CDR1 DFQATT and CDR2 SNEGSKA (reference sequence). In nucleotides, the CDR3 is TGCAGTGCTTTTAACAGGGGCTCCTACGAGCAGTACTTC. It translates to CSAFNRGSYEQYF.

This clonotype appeared a few times. This rearrangement joins TRBV19 to TRBJ2-1; D is unclear. This CDR3 has 12 amino acids. Germline V lookup: CDR1 LNHDA, CDR2 SQIVND (reference sequence). Trimming removed 7 bases at V and 8 bases at J, with 12 bases between. CDR3 DNA: TGTGCCAGTAATGGGGAACGCGATGAGCAGTTCTTC. It codes for CASNGERDEQFF.

This clonotype was found a few times. The chain combines TRBV5-1 with TRBJ2-3; 8 nucleotides match TRBD2. Looked up from germline, CDR1 is SGHRS and CDR2 is YFSETQ. Losses at the gene ends were 7 bases for V and 4 bases for J; bases not matched to a gene: 11. The CDR3 spans 15 residues. As DNA, the CDR3 is TGCGCCAGCGGCCTAGACGGGGGGGCCCCAGATACGCAGTATTTT. It codes for CASGLDGGAPDTQYF.

The rearrangement joins TRBV7-3 to TRBJ2-2, with D unresolved. CDR3 length: 15 amino acids. V was pared by 4 bases and J by 4 bases, with 13 bases between. Germline values: CDR1 SGHTA, CDR2 FQGTGA. The CDR3 reads CASSSEVERTGELFF. The CDR3 DNA reads as TGTGCCAGCAGCTCCGAGGTAGAGCGCACCGGGGAGCTGTTTTTT.

This clonotype was detected many times. A read error is likely, as this CDR3 ends without the conserved phenylalanine or tryptophan. The chain is built from TRBV18 and TRBJ2-3, with D hard to call. Trimming shortened V by 6 bases and J by 3 bases, and 13 bases separated the two germline ends. The CDR3 extends over 14 amino acids. Germline-derived CDR1 and CDR2 are KGHSH and LQKENI. The DNA of the CDR3 is TGTGCCAGCTCTTTTACCCCCTTAACAGATACGCAGTATCTT. Amino acids: CASSFTPLTDTQYL.

This clonotype has more than one count but fewer than ten. V is TRBV29-1 and J is TRBJ2-2; possibly TRBD2 for D (6 bases). Germline lookup yields CDR1 SQVTM and CDR2 ANQGSEA. The CDR3 loop spans 14 amino acids. Trimming removed 7 bases at V and 4 bases at J, with 16 bases between. The DNA for the CDR3 is TGCAGCGCCGATTCAGGCGGGACCACCGGGGAGCTGTTTTTT. It encodes CSADSGGTTGELFF.

This clonotype was seen at least ten times. As the CDR3 is not closed by the conserved phenylalanine or tryptophan, this likely results from a read error. The DNA is left out, because the CDR3 cannot be placed on it with certainty; the CDR3 is given as TCRdb lists it. This chain uses TRBV12-3 or TRBV12-4 with TRBJ2-1; whether TRBD1, the table's D call, matches the DNA was not checked. The CDR3 adds up to 14 amino acids, both ends counted. The CDR3 sequence is CASSLVPQGQVLVL.

Many counts were recorded for this clonotype. The chain links TRBV27 to TRBJ2-7, with D uncertain. The germline V gene has CDR1 MNHEY and CDR2 SMNVEV (reference sequence). CDR3 size: 14 residues. V lost 3 bases to trimming and J lost 4 bases, with 13 bases between them. The CDR3 DNA reads as TGTGCCAGCAGTTTTGGGCAGAAGAGATACGAGCAGTACTTC. Its translation: CASSFGQKRYEQYF.

This clonotype was seen at least ten times. The rearrangement uses TRBV28 and TRBJ2-7, with D uncertain. The CDR3 runs 11 residues. V lost 8 bases, J lost 4 bases, and 9 bases lay in between. Germline CDR1 and CDR2: MDHEN and SYDVKM. CDR3 amino acids: CASGLQYEQYF. The DNA of the CDR3 is TGTGCCAGCGGGTTGCAGTACGAGCAGTACTTC.

This rearrangement joins TRBV6-2 or TRBV6-3 to TRBJ2-2; 7 bases are shared with TRBD2. In germline, CDR1 is MNHEY, CDR2 SVGEGT. With 10 bases clipped from V and 5 bases from J, the junction kept 10 bases outside the gene matches. The CDR3 extends over 14 amino acids. The CDR3 protein is CANPSGAITGELFF. The CDR3 bases are TGTGCCAACCCGAGCGGGGCCATTACCGGGGAGCTGTTTTTT.